These 28 T cell receptor beta chains share one sample of origin, sequenced in a study of T cell repertoires in cytomegalovirus infection. TCRdb ran MiXCR on the reads and lists one entry per CDR3 protein. The sample has tens of thousands of distinct CDR3 sequences, 20% to 30% seen once. For these receptors, no antigen is known. The specimen comprised CD8+ T cells from cultured PBMCs, sampled from culture after CMV antigen stimulation. The source of these receptors is a human donor in good health (CMV status not recorded). Some clones in this sample may be carry-over from other donors' samples.

The chain employs TRBV27 and TRBJ1-5, with 7 bases aligning to TRBD1. Unmatched junction bases numbered 19, after V lost 6 bases and J lost 5 bases. The CDR3 runs to 18 residues. Germline CDR1 and CDR2: MNHEY and SMNVEV (reference sequence). The CDR3 sequence: CASRHLKTGRLWDQPQHF. The CDR3, as DNA: TGTGCCAGCAGACACCTCAAGACAGGGCGCCTTTGGGATCAGCCCCAGCATTTT.

This chain connects TRBV9 to TRBJ2-7, with 7 bases that match TRBD2. This CDR3 is 14 amino acids long. The V and J ends lost 3 bases and 5 bases, in that order; junction bases with no gene match: 8. The germline V gene encodes CDR1 SGDLS and CDR2 YYNGEE. This chain's CDR3 is CASSEGWRENEQYF. In DNA form, the CDR3 reads TGTGCCAGCAGCGAGGGATGGCGGGAGAACGAGCAGTACTTC.

The V call is TRBV9, the J call TRBJ2-5; possible D gene TRBD2, 5 bases. Germline CDR1 is SGDLS and CDR2 is YYNGEE. V lost 3 bases, J lost 1 base, and 10 bases lay in between. CDR3 length: 14 amino acids. The CDR3 sequence is CASSEGGLQETQYF. In DNA form, the CDR3 reads TGTGCCAGCAGCGAGGGCGGGCTCCAAGAGACCCAGTACTTC. Based on the CDR3 plus reference TRBV9 and TRBJ2-5, the full variable domain is DSGVTQTPKHLITATGQRVTLRCSPRSGDLSVYWYQQSLDQGLQFLIQYYNGEERAKGNILERFSAQQFPDLHSELNLSSLELGDSALYFCASSEGGLQETQYFGPGTRLLVL.

This clonotype was found a few times. This chain joins TRBV20-1 and TRBJ2-1; the D gene is possibly TRBD2 (6 bases). The CDR3 is made up of 14 amino acids. Looked up from germline, CDR1 is DFQATT and CDR2 is SNEGSKA (reference sequence). The V end was cut by 1 base, the J end by 0 bases, with 7 bases between. The CDR3 DNA sequence: TGCAGTGCTAGAGGACTAGACTCCTACAATGAGCAGTTCTTC. Protein sequence: CSARGLDSYNEQFF.

This clonotype was seen many times. V usage is TRBV11-3 and J usage is TRBJ2-3; no reliable D call. This CDR3 region has 11 residues. Germline loops: CDR1 SGHNT, CDR2 YENEEA. V was shortened by 3 bases and J by 6 bases, with 4 bases between the two germline ends. CDR3 nucleotides: TGTGCCAGCAGCTTTACGGATACGCAGTATTTT. Its protein is CASSFTDTQYF.

In its sample, this clonotype was seen a few times. One end of the junction fails to match germline, which may point to a read error. The J gene is TRBJ2-5, the V gene TRBV28; maybe TRBD2 (7 bases). CDR1 is MDHEN, CDR2 SYDVKM, per germline. This CDR3 spans 14 amino acids. For the CDR3, the DNA is TGCGCCAGCAGTTTAAGGGGGGGCGACGAGACCCAGTACTTC. Translating it yields CASSLRGGDETQYF.

This clonotype was counted a few times. This rearrangement joins TRBV29-1 to TRBJ1-1, with a possible D match to TRBD1 (6 bases). The length of the CDR3 is 17 residues. The V gene lost 6 bases and the J gene lost 4 bases, with 27 bases spanning the gap. Germline V CDR1 and CDR2: SQVTM, ANQGSEA. The CDR3 DNA follows: TGCAGCGTAGTCGCATTGTCCCGGGGGCAGTCTGGCACTGAAGCTTTCTTT. Translated, it gives CSVVALSRGQSGTEAFF.

This clonotype has a handful of counts. The chain has TRBV6-1 and TRBJ1-2; 7 nucleotides line up with TRBD1. V lost 7 bases to trimming and J lost 2 bases; unmatched junction nucleotides: 7. The germline CDR1 and CDR2 sequences are MNHNS and SASEGT. This CDR3 contains 14 residues. CDR3 region: CASTATGLNYGYTF. The CDR3, as DNA: TGTGCCAGCACAGCGACAGGGCTCAACTATGGCTACACCTTC.

The rearrangement links TRBV27 to TRBJ2-2; D is unclear. Trimming cost V 6 bases and J 5 bases, with 13 bases left between them. Germline V gene sequence: CDR1 MNHEY, CDR2 SMNVEV (reference sequence). The CDR3 is 14 residues long. The CDR3: CASSHPPGTGELFF. DNA for the CDR3: TGTGCCAGCAGCCACCCCCCTGGAACCGGGGAGCTGTTTTTT.

The V and J genes are TRBV14 and TRBJ2-1; TRBD2 aligns across 7 bases. This CDR3 comprises 12 residues. Germline CDR1 SGHDN, CDR2 FVKESK. J lost 5 bases, V lost 8 bases, and 3 bases had no gene match. The DNA of the CDR3 is TGTGCCAGCTCTGCGGGGGACAATGAGCAGTTCTTC. Residues: CASSAGDNEQFF.

The chain employs TRBV6-5 and TRBJ1-1; TRBD1 aligns across 9 bases. The CDR3 sequence is 13 residues long. J was trimmed by 7 bases and V by 5 bases; bases with no gene match: 5. Germline V CDR1 and CDR2: MNHEY, SVGAGI. CDR3 bases: TGTGCCAGCAGTCCCGGACAGGGGATTGAAGCTTTCTTT. Its translation is CASSPGQGIEAFF.

Comment on this clonotype: One end of the junction is discordant with germline, which a read error may explain. The gene calls are TRBV5-1 and TRBJ1-1; possibly TRBD1 for D (6 bases). From germline, CDR1 is SGHRS and CDR2 YFSETQ. The CDR3 has 15 residues. The CDR3 protein is CASSGSGAAATEASF. The CDR3 DNA reads as TGCGCCAGCAGCGGGTCAGGGGCGGCGGCCACTGAAGCTTCCTTT.

The chain combines TRBV7-4 with TRBJ2-1, with 8 bases aligning to TRBD2. The trim removed 5 bases at V and 4 bases at J, leaving 10 bases unmatched. Germline V gene lookup returns CDR1 SGHVT and CDR2 SQSDAQ. The CDR3 spans 16 residues. CDR3 protein: CASSLLPSGPYNEQFF. CDR3 DNA sequence: TGTGCCAGCAGCCTCCTTCCTAGCGGGCCATACAATGAGCAGTTCTTC.

A few counts support this clonotype. This rearrangement joins TRBV27 to TRBJ2-1, with no clear D. CDR1 MNHEY and CDR2 SMNVEV come from the germline V gene (reference sequence). V was clipped by 7 bases and J by 4 bases, with 11 bases between them. CDR3 length: 13 residues. The CDR3 DNA reads TGTGCCAGCAAGGACCTACTTTACAATGAGCAGTTCTTC. Translated, it gives CASKDLLYNEQFF.

This clonotype has at least ten counts. The rearrangement links TRBV7-2 to TRBJ1-2; a weak D match, TRBD1 (6 bases). V dropped 0 bases and J dropped 3 bases, with 17 bases sitting between them. The CDR3 is 17 amino acids. Germline assignment: CDR1 SGHTA and CDR2 FQGNSA. Written as DNA, the CDR3 is TGTGCCAGCAGCTTAGCTCCCAACAGGGCCATTGACTATGGCTACACCTTC. Translating it yields CASSLAPNRAIDYGYTF.

This clonotype was observed a few times. V gene TRBV5-5 combines with J gene TRBJ1-5, with D possibly being TRBD1 (6 bases). With 3 bases removed from V and 2 bases from J, the gap between germline ends came to 12 bases. The germline V gene encodes CDR1 SGHKS and CDR2 YYEKEE (reference sequence). The length of the CDR3 is 15 residues. In DNA, the CDR3 is TGTGCCAGCAGCTCCCGGGCAGGGGGCAATCAGCCCCAGCATTTT. Its protein product is CASSSRAGGNQPQHF.

The rearrangement links TRBV4-1 to TRBJ1-6; D is ambiguous. Germline lookup yields CDR1 MGHRA and CDR2 YSYEKL. The V end was cut by 0 bases, the J end by 0 bases, with 12 bases between. The CDR3 sequence is 18 residues long. The DNA of the CDR3 is TGCGCCAGCAGCCAAGATGGGGAGGAGAGCTCCTATAATTCACCCCTCCACTTT. Residues: CASSQDGEESSYNSPLHF.

This clonotype was counted a few times. The genes are TRBV12-3 or TRBV12-4 and TRBJ2-1; 7 bases match TRBD2. The CDR3 extends over 15 amino acids. V lost 7 bases to trimming and J lost 3 bases; unmatched junction nucleotides: 9. CDR3 loop: CASNGGGGIYNEQFF. CDR3 DNA sequence: TGTGCCAGCAATGGGGGGGGGGGGATCTACAATGAGCAGTTCTTC.

The J gene is TRBJ2-7, the V gene TRBV6-2 or TRBV6-3; D gene unclear. CDR1 is MNHEY and CDR2 is SVGEGT in the germline V gene. The length of the CDR3 is 16 residues. Trimming removed 6 bases from V and 0 bases from J, with 18 bases in between. The CDR3 region is CASSQTLSTVSYEQYF. The CDR3 region has the DNA TGTGCCAGCAGCCAGACCCTTTCGACGGTCTCCTACGAGCAGTACTTC.

Concerning this clonotype: A clone one base away is much larger, so this may be a read error. The CDR3, as DNA: TGTGCCAGCGGTACTCCGGGACCGACCTACGAGCAGTACTTC. This encodes CASGTPGPTYEQYF. The gene calls are TRBV12-3 or TRBV12-4 and TRBJ2-7; D could derive from TRBD1 or TRBD2 (5 bases each). The CDR3 runs 14 residues. Trimming shortened V by 8 bases and J by 2 bases, and 16 bases separated the two germline ends.

This chain links TRBV12-5 with TRBJ2-3; D not certain. V was clipped by 1 base and J by 5 bases, with 19 bases between them. Germline V lookup: CDR1 LGHNT, CDR2 FRNRAP. This CDR3 comprises 17 residues. The CDR3 DNA sequence: TGTGCTAGTGGTTTGGACATCAACCACAGCGTACGAGATACGCAGTATTTT. It specifies CASGLDINHSVRDTQYF. Filled out from reference TRBV12-5 and TRBJ2-3, the complete variable domain reads DARVTQTPRHKVTEMGQEVTMRCQPILGHNTVFWYRQTMMQGLELLAYFRNRAPLDDSGMPKDRFSAEMPDATLATLKIQPSEPRDSAVYFCASGLDINHSVRDTQYFGPGTRLTVL.

This chain links TRBV18 with TRBJ1-6; no clear D gene. Between the trimmed V and J ends, which lost 0 bases and 7 bases, there was a span of 10 bases. Looked up from germline, CDR1 is KGHSH and CDR2 is LQKENI. This CDR3 contains 15 residues. The CDR3 DNA reads TGTGCCAGCTCACCACCGCATAATTGGAATTCACCCCTCCACTTT. This encodes CASSPPHNWNSPLHF.

Concerning this clonotype itself: Being one base from a much bigger clone, this may be a read error. The chain joins TRBV7-3 to TRBJ2-1, with TRBD1 as a possible D gene (6 bases). With 5 bases removed from V and 3 bases from J, the gap between germline ends came to 8 bases. Germline loops: CDR1 SGHTA, CDR2 FQGTGA. The CDR3 has 13 residues. CDR3 region: CASSARGYNEQFF. The CDR3 nucleotides read TGTGCCAGCAGCGCCAGGGGCTACAATGAGCAGTTCTTC.

This clonotype was seen a handful of times. The J gene is TRBJ2-2, the V gene TRBV24-1, with 7 bases matching TRBD1. Trimming took 9 bases from V and 0 from J; bases not matched to a gene: 6. The V gene's germline CDR1 is KGHDR and CDR2 SFDVKD. The CDR3 is 15 residues long. CDR3 residues: CATRPGTANTGELFF. CDR3 DNA sequence: TGTGCCACCCGCCCCGGGACAGCGAACACCGGGGAGCTGTTTTTT.

Notes on this clonotype: A much larger clone is a single base away; this may be a read error. The chain carries TRBV6-5 and TRBJ2-7; D call uncertain. CDR1 MNHEY and CDR2 SVGAGI come from the germline V gene. V shed 2 bases and J shed 5 bases, with 10 bases lying between them. The CDR3 sequence is 13 residues long. CDR3 residues: CASSYTKSDEQYF. In DNA, the CDR3 is TGTGCCAGCAGTTACACGAAGTCCGACGAGCAGTACTTC.

The rearrangement uses TRBV19 and TRBJ2-4; D perhaps matches TRBD1 (6 bases). CDR1 is LNHDA, CDR2 SQIVND, per germline (reference sequence). Trimming pared 5 bases from V and 0 bases from J, leaving 11 bases between. The CDR3 sequence is 15 residues long. The CDR3 protein is CASSLGHPAKNIQYF. The CDR3 DNA reads TGTGCCAGTAGTCTGGGACACCCAGCCAAAAACATTCAGTACTTC.

This clonotype was found many times. This chain connects TRBV4-3 to TRBJ2-5, with 8 bases aligning to TRBD2. The CDR3 runs to 17 residues. V shed 4 bases and J 2 bases; nucleotides not matched to a gene: 12. CDR1 is LGHNA, CDR2 YSLEER, per germline. CDR3 coding DNA: TGCGCCAGCAGCCCAGCCCGTTCCGGGACTAGGCAAGAGACCCAGTACTTC. This translates into CASSPARSGTRQETQYF.

The CDR3 reads CASSKQARSYTF. The CDR3 DNA is TGTGCCAGCAGTAAACAGGCGAGAAGTTACACCTTC. The chain has TRBV12-3 or TRBV12-4 and TRBJ1-2, with a weak D call TRBD1 (5 bases). The CDR3 consists of 12 residues. Trimming took 5 bases from V and 11 from J, leaving 15 bases between them.